Here is one T cell receptor (beta chain) with its context. Its matching antigen is unknown. Libraries were prepared by immunoSEQ multiplex PCR; TCRdb keeps only in-frame clonotypes and omits some of them. The sample yields tens of thousands of clones, about 81% seen once. The time point was: week 47, end of study. A 20-mer mutant IDH1 peptide at 300 ug was injected subcutaneously with topical imiquimod. Trimming removed 3 bases from V and 11 bases from J, with 18 bases in between. Germline lookup yields CDR1 SGDLS and CDR2 YYNGEE. CDR3 length equals 15 residues. This sample stems from a study of a mutant IDH1 vaccine in newly diagnosed glioma. Study-wide background: Vaccines began 4-6 weeks after radiotherapy alone, or with temozolomide cycles.

The receptor comes from a man aged 40-55 years with glioma. V usage is TRBV9 and J usage is TRBJ1-6; D perhaps matches TRBD1 (6 bases). Sequencing was performed on PBMCs, taken from a glioma patient whose treatment included an IDH1 peptide vaccine. CDR3: CASSGTGSTLTPLHF. CDR3 bases: TGTGCCAGCAGCGGAACAGGGAGCACACTAACACCCCTCCACTTT. The full variable domain, its missing parts supplied by reference TRBV9 and TRBJ1-6, is DSGVTQTPKHLITATGQRVTLRCSPRSGDLSVYWYQQSLDQGLQFLIQYYNGEERAKGNILERFSAQQFPDLHSELNLSSLELGDSALYFCASSGTGSTLTPLHFGNGTRLTVT.